This T cell receptor beta chain stems from a study of T cells after yellow fever vaccination. Comments on this clonotype: Its antigen is undetermined.

The CDR3 runs to 14 residues. V shed 0 bases, J shed 8 bases, and the junction held 7 bases outside the gene matches. Germline loops: CDR1 GTSNPN, CDR2 SVGIG (reference sequence). Study results and limitations: Contamination by abundant bulk-population clonotypes could be present in FACS-sorted repertoires. A small proportion of clonotypes was detected in both the CD4 and CD8 compartments.

Template switching with 5'RACE generated the TCR cDNA and added a universal primer site and UMIs. Via MiXCR, TCRdb re-called the 5' RACE reads, giving one row per CDR3 protein. The sample shows just under 600,000 distinct CDR3 sequences, roughly 14% of them seen only once. The source material was PBMCs, sampled on the day of the yellow fever booster vaccination. This chain connects TRBV30 to TRBJ1-2, with 9 bases identical to TRBD1. This clonotype was sampled from a man aged 30 to 45 who received the YFV17D yellow fever vaccine. The CDR3 loop reads CAWSVWDRVNGYTF. The CDR3 DNA reads as TGTGCCTGGAGTGTCTGGGACAGGGTAAACGGCTACACCTTC.